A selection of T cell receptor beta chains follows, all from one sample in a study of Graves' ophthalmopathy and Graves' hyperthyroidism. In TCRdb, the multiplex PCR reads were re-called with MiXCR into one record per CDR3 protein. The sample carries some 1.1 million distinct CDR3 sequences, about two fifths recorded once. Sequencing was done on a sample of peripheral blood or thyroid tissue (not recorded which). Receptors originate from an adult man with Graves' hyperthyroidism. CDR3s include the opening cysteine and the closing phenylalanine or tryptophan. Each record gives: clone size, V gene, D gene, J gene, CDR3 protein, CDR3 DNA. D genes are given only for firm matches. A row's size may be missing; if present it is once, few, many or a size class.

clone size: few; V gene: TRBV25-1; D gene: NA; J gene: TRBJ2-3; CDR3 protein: CASSEYRWDGGDYTDTQYF; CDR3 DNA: TGTGCCAGCAGTGAATATAGGTGGGACGGGGGTGACTACACAGATACGCAGTATTTT
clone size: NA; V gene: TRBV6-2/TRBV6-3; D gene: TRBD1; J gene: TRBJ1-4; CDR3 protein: CASSRQGDWEKLFF; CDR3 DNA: TGTGCCAGCAGTAGACAGGGGGACTGGGAAAAACTGTTTTTT
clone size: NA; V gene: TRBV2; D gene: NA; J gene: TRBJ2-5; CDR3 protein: CASSEGLAMETQYF; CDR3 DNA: TGTGCCAGCAGTGAAGGCCTAGCGATGGAGACCCAGTACTTC
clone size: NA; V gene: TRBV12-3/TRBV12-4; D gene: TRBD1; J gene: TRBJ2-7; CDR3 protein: CASTLDRGYNEQYF; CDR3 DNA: TGTGCCAGCACCTTAGACAGGGGTTACAACGAGCAGTACTTC
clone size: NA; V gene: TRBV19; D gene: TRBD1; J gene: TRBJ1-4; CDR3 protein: CASSIIPRWTGGEEEKLFF; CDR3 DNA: TGTGCCAGTAGTATAATCCCCCGGTGGACAGGGGGCGAGGAGGAAAAACTGTTTTTT
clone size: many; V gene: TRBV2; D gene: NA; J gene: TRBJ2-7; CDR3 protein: CASIPDGSLAYEQYF; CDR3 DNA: TGTGCCAGCATCCCGGACGGGTCCCTAGCCTACGAGCAGTACTTC
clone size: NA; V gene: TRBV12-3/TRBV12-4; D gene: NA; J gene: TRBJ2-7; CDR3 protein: CASGVSGVYEQYF; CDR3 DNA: TGTGCCAGCGGTGTGTCGGGAGTGTACGAGCAGTACTTC
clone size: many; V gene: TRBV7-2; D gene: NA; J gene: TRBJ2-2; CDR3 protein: CASSSDRHTGELFF; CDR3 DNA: TGTGCCAGCAGTTCGGACAGACACACCGGGGAGCTGTTTTTT
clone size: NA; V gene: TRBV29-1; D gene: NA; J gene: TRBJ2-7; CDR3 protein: CSVVRASGYEQYF; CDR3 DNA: TGCAGCGTTGTCCGGGCCAGTGGGTACGAGCAGTACTTC
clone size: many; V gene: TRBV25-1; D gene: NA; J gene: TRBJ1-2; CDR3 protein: CASSARGRYGYTF; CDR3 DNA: TGTGCCAGCAGTGCACGGGGGCGGTATGGCTACACCTTC
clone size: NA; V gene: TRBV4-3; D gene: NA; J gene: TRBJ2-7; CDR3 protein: CASSQTVGDLSLYEQYF; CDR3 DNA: TGCGCCAGCAGCCAGACCGTGGGGGACCTCAGTCTCTACGAGCAGTACTTC
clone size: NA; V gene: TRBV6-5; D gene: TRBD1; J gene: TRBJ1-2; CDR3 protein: CASSYPQGEYYGYTF; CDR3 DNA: TGTGCCAGCAGTTACCCACAGGGGGAATACTATGGCTACACCTTC
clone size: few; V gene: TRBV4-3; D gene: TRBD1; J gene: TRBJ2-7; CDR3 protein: CASSQDADREYEQYF; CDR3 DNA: TGCGCCAGCAGCCAAGATGCGGACAGGGAATACGAGCAGTACTTC
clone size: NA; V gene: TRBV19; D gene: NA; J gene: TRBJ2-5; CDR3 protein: CASSFGLAFAQETQYF; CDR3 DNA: TGTGCCAGTAGTTTCGGACTGGCGTTCGCCCAAGAGACCCAGTACTTC
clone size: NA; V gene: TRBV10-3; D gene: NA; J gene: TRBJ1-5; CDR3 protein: CAISDEDRKSQPQHF; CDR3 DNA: TGTGCCATCAGTGATGAAGACAGGAAGAGTCAGCCCCAGCATTTT
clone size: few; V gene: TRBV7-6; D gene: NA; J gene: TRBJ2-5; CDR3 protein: CASSLVGPAGANQETQYF; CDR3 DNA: TGTGCCAGCAGCTTAGTGGGCCCTGCGGGGGCCAATCAAGAGACCCAGTACTTC
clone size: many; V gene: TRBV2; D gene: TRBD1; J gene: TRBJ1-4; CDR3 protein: CASTWGPAAGGDNEKLFF; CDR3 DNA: TGTGCCAGCACTTGGGGCCCAGCCGCAGGGGGGGACAATGAAAAACTGTTTTTT
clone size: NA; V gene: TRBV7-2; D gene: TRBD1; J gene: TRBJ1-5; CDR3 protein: CASRRTQGGNQPQHF; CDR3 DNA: TGCGCCAGCAGACGAACCCAGGGGGGCAATCAGCCCCAGCATTTT
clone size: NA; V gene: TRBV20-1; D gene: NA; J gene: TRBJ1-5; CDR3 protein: CSAGGRFGQPQHF; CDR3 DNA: TGCAGTGCTGGCGGGCGGTTTGGTCAGCCCCAGCATTTT
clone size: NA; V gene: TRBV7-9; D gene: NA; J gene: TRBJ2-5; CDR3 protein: CASRKGAGEETQYF; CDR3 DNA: TGTGCCAGCAGGAAGGGCGCAGGGGAAGAGACCCAGTACTTC
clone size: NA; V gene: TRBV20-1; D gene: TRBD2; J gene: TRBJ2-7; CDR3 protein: CSGGKRLAGAF; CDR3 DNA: TGCAGTGGAGGGAAAAGACTAGCGGGAGCCTTC
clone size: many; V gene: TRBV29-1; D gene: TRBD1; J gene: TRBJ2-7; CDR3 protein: CSAMSGGTYEQYF; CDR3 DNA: TGCAGCGCCATGTCAGGGGGAACTTACGAGCAGTACTTC
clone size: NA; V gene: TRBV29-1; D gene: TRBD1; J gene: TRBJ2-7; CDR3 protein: CSAEGQGAEQYF; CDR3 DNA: TGCAGCGCCGAAGGACAGGGGGCCGAGCAGTACTTC
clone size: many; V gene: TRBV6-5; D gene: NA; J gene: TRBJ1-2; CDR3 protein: CASSLRNLGGYTF; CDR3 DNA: TGTGCCAGCAGTCTCCGCAACTTGGGTGGCTACACCTTC
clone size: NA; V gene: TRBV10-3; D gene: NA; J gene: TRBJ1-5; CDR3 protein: CAICSAQILNQPQHF; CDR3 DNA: NA
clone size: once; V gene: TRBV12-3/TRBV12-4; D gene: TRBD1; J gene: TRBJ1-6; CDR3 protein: CASSPTGGDSPLHF; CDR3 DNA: TGTGCCAGCAGCCCCACAGGGGGGGATTCACCCCTCCACTTT
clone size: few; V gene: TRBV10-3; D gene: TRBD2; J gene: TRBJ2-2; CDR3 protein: CASTQSGSSGELFF; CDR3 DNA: TGTGCCAGCACGCAAAGCGGGAGCTCCGGGGAGCTGTTTTTT
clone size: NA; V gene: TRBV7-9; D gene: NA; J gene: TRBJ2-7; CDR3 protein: CASSARIYEQYF; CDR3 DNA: TGTGCCAGCAGCGCTCGGATCTACGAGCAGTACTTC
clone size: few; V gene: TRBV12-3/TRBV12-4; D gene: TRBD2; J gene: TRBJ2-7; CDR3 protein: CASSGGVFLEQYF; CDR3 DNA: TGTGCCAGCAGTGGGGGGGTGTTCCTCGAGCAGTACTTC